The rows below give T cell receptor beta chains drawn from one sample of a study of cytomegalovirus exposure and HLA in healthy donors. Measured with immunoSEQ multiplex PCR; TCRdb has only the in-frame clones, and not every one. The sample records some 130,000 clones, about 80% being singletons. The sample comprised PBMCs. Every receptor here comes from a young man in good health and CMV-seronegative. The CDR3 runs from the conserved cysteine through the conserved F or W. A D gene is named only where the DNA matches it firmly. The listing skips clone size in some rows; elsewhere it reads once, few, many or a size class.

v_gene	abundance	j_gene	d_gene	CDR3aa	CDR3nt
TRBV19	-	TRBJ2-5	-	CASSPRRSEQETQYF	TGTGCCAGTAGTCCCCGTAGAAGCGAGCAAGAGACCCAGTACTTC
TRBV6-5	-	TRBJ1-1	TRBD1	CASSPGQQNTEAFF	TGTGCCAGCAGTCCGGGACAGCAGAACACTGAAGCTTTCTTT
TRBV29-1	-	TRBJ2-1	TRBD1	CSAPDRGRQFF	TGCAGCGCCCCGGACAGGGGGCGACAGTTCTTC
TRBV4-1	-	TRBJ2-2	TRBD2	CASGLAANTGELFF	TGCGCCAGCGGACTAGCGGCGAACACCGGGGAGCTGTTTTTT
TRBV14	-	TRBJ1-1	-	CASSQGGRGRSTEAFF	TGTGCCAGCAGCCAAGGAGGAAGGGGAAGGAGCACTGAAGCTTTCTTT
TRBV5-6	once	TRBJ2-3	TRBD1	CASSISGVGGQGENTQYF	TGTGCCAGCAGCATTTCGGGGGTTGGCGGACAGGGCGAGAATACGCAGTATTTT
TRBV6-1	few	TRBJ1-1	-	CASSELYTEAFF	TGTGCCAGCAGTGAACTCTACACTGAAGCTTTCTTT
TRBV7-7	few	TRBJ2-3	-	CASRPLADTQYF	TGTGCTAGCAGACCTCTAGCGGATACGCAGTATTTT
TRBV11-2	-	TRBJ1-3	-	CASSFDTIYF	TGTGCCAGCAGCTTCGACACCATATATTTT
TRBV5-6	-	TRBJ2-5	TRBD2	CASSHGLAGGFSETQYF	TGTGCCAGCAGCCACGGACTAGCGGGAGGGTTTTCGGAGACCCAGTACTTC
TRBV28	-	TRBJ1-2	-	CASSLFLTSSGYTF	TGTGCCAGCAGTTTATTCCTCACCTCCAGTGGCTACACCTTC
TRBV11-2	-	TRBJ2-7	TRBD2	CASSLLGRGGSF	TGTGCCAGCAGCCTACTCGGGCGGGGGGGGAGCTTC
TRBV10-3	-	TRBJ2-7	-	CAISDGEGEQYF	TGTGCCATCAGTGACGGGGAAGGGGAGCAGTACTTC
TRBV6-5	-	TRBJ1-4	TRBD1	CASSRGQGAGEKLFF	TGTGCCAGCAGCCGCGGACAGGGGGCAGGGGAAAAACTGTTTTTT
TRBV28	-	TRBJ1-5	TRBD1	CASSLGTGRGNQPQHF	TGTGCCAGCAGTTTAGGGACAGGGAGGGGAAATCAGCCCCAGCATTTT
TRBV30	-	TRBJ1-5	-	CAWTKTGYQPQHF	TGTGCCTGGACCAAGACAGGATACCAGCCCCAGCATTTT
TRBV4-2	-	TRBJ1-2	TRBD1	CASSQEDRAWTF	TGTGCCAGCAGCCAAGAAGACAGGGCCTGGACCTTC
TRBV18	-	TRBJ2-1	TRBD1	CASSPLVSDRGREQFF	TGTGCCAGCTCACCACTCGTATCGGACAGGGGACGCGAGCAGTTCTTC
TRBV6-1	-	TRBJ2-3	-	CASTWGADTQYF	TGTGCCAGCACCTGGGGGGCAGATACGCAGTATTTT
TRBV5-1	-	TRBJ1-2	-	CASSQQGSNYGYTF	TGCGCCAGCAGCCAACAGGGCTCGAATTATGGCTACACCTTC
TRBV6-5	-	TRBJ2-7	-	CASKKGPYEQYF	TGTGCCAGCAAGAAGGGGCCCTACGAGCAGTACTTC
TRBV5-6	-	TRBJ2-5	-	CASSLRRLGGTFRETQYF	TGTGCCAGCAGCTTGAGGCGGCTAGGCGGGACTTTTCGAGAGACCCAGTACTTC
TRBV7-8	-	TRBJ1-1	-	CASSFGRGREGTEAFF	TGTGCCAGCAGCTTCGGGCGGGGGAGAGAAGGCACTGAAGCTTTCTTT
TRBV30	-	TRBJ1-6	-	CAWASGGSYNSPLHF	TGTGCCTGGGCCTCCGGGGGGTCGTATAATTCACCCCTCCACTTT
TRBV7-9	-	TRBJ1-2	-	CASSLDGAGYTF	TGTGCCAGCAGCTTAGATGGGGCAGGCTACACCTTC
TRBV18	-	TRBJ2-7	TRBD2	CASSQLTSGRGYEQYF	TGTGCCAGCTCACAATTGACTAGCGGGAGGGGCTACGAGCAGTACTTC
TRBV27	-	TRBJ2-7	TRBD1	CASSLKGAREQYF	TGTGCCAGCAGTTTGAAGGGGGCGAGGGAGCAGTACTTC
TRBV13	-	TRBJ1-1	-	CASSSRGGQGPEAFF	TGTGCCAGCAGCTCGAGGGGGGGGCAGGGCCCTGAAGCTTTCTTT
TRBV6-6	few	TRBJ1-2	TRBD1	CASSYGTDYGYTF	TGTGCCAGCAGTTACGGGACAGACTATGGCTACACCTTC
TRBV6-5	-	TRBJ2-7	-	CASSRTENYEQYF	TGTGCCAGCAGTCGGACAGAGAACTACGAGCAGTACTTC
TRBV7-8	-	TRBJ1-2	-	CASSLRTQPSYGYTF	TGTGCCAGCAGCTTGCGGACACAGCCTTCCTATGGCTACACCTTC
TRBV28	few	TRBJ1-4	-	CASSPLGVDEKLFF	TGTGCCAGCAGTCCCCTAGGGGTTGATGAAAAACTGTTTTTT
TRBV21-1	-	TRBJ2-7	-	CASSQQGGYEQYF	TGTGCCAGCAGCCAACAGGGTGGGTACGAGCAGTACTTC
TRBV13	-	TRBJ2-7	TRBD2	CASSLSGGYYEQYF	TGTGCCAGCAGCCTTAGCGGGGGATACTACGAGCAGTACTTC
TRBV28	-	TRBJ2-1	TRBD2	CASSEPRDYYRQFF	TGTGCCAGCAGTGAACCGCGGGACTACTATCGGCAGTTCTTC
TRBV6-1	-	TRBJ2-5	TRBD1	CATTGGTKYQETQYF	TGTGCCACCACAGGGGGCACCAAGTACCAAGAGACCCAGTACTTC
TRBV6-5	-	TRBJ1-1	-	CASSLTVNTEAFF	TGTGCCAGCAGTTTGACAGTTAACACTGAAGCTTTCTTT
TRBV6-1	-	TRBJ2-7	TRBD1	CASTRDRKDSEQYF	TGTGCCAGCACCCGGGACAGGAAGGATTCCGAGCAGTACTTC
TRBV7-9	-	TRBJ2-7	TRBD2	CSSSARTSGSYEQYF	TGTTCCAGCAGCGCTCGGACTAGCGGGAGTTACGAGCAGTACTTC
TRBV5-4	-	TRBJ2-1	TRBD1	CASSSITPGQGRAYNEQFF	TGTGCCAGCAGCTCGATTACCCCGGGACAGGGAAGGGCCTACAATGAGCAGTTCTTC
TRBV28	-	TRBJ2-2	-	CASNHKNTGELFF	TGTGCCAGCAATCACAAAAACACCGGGGAGCTGTTTTTT
TRBV7-6	few	TRBJ2-2	-	CASSFGANTGELFF	TGTGCCAGCAGCTTCGGGGCGAACACCGGGGAGCTGTTTTTT
TRBV6-1	once	TRBJ2-3	TRBD1	CASSDQDRLTDTQYF	TGTGCCAGCAGTGATCAGGACAGGTTGACAGATACGCAGTATTTT
TRBV19	-	TRBJ2-7	TRBD2	CASSGSASGRNSYEQYF	TGTGCCAGTAGTGGCTCGGCTAGCGGGAGGAACTCCTACGAGCAGTACTTC
TRBV5-4	-	TRBJ2-7	TRBD2	CASSLVASGSEQYF	TGTGCCAGCAGCTTGGTAGCTAGCGGGAGCGAGCAGTACTTC
TRBV5-4	-	TRBJ1-3	-	CASSLNGGPGNTIYF	TGTGCCAGCAGCTTGAATGGGGGCCCAGGAAACACCATATATTTT
TRBV5-1	-	TRBJ2-3	-	CASSYSPPRDTQYF	TGCGCCAGCAGCTATTCACCGCCCAGAGATACGCAGTATTTT